These 28 T cell receptor beta chains were sequenced from one sample in a study of blood T cell repertoires in COVID-19 (dated by TCRdb to 2018 to 2021). Preparation of the library involved the immunoSEQ multiplex PCR assay. The table was pulled from immuneACCESS by TCRdb, which kept in-frame rearrangements only. Such tables lose some clones; where checked, under half of the loss comes from unresolved V genes, and the rest has no known cause. This sample has roughly 35,000 clones in its table, and around 80% of those were observed once. The ten largest make up 6% to 8% of the sample. What was sequenced was peripheral blood. Source of these receptors: a woman aged 55-69 years with acute or convalescent COVID-19.

This clone is a singleton in its sample. This chain joins TRBV23-1 and TRBJ1-5, with TRBD1 matching 10 bases. TRBV23-1 is placed among ORFs of uncertain function. J gave up 2 bases and V 7 bases, and 5 bases lay outside the gene matches. The CDR3 runs to 15 residues. CDR3 nucleotides: TGCGCCAGCACACCGGGACAGGGGTGCAATCAGCCCCAGCATTTT. Amino acids: CASTPGQGCNQPQHF.

Only a few counts were recorded for this clone. The chain joins TRBV2 to TRBJ2-2; no reliable D call. The CDR3 is 15 amino acids. V gave up 5 bases and J gave up 4 bases, with 14 bases separating them. CDR1 and CDR2 (germline): SNHLY, FYNNEI. The CDR3 nucleotides are TGTGCCAGCAGTCTTTATACAACGGGCACCGGGGAGCTGTTTTTT. It encodes CASSLYTTGTGELFF.

V gene TRBV10-2 combines with J gene TRBJ2-3; TRBD2 agrees at 10 bases. There are 15 residues in the CDR3. Germline CDR1 is WSHSY and CDR2 is SAAADI. The trim removed 6 bases at V and 6 bases at J, leaving 9 bases unmatched. The chain's CDR3 is CASRTSGYAHDTQYF. The CDR3 DNA follows: TGCGCCAGCAGGACTAGCGGGTATGCACACGATACGCAGTATTTT.

This chain links TRBV28 with TRBJ2-1, with 10 nucleotides matching TRBD2. This CDR3 spans 15 amino acids. CDR1 and CDR2 (germline): MDHEN, SYDVKM. Unmatched junction bases numbered 3, after V lost 6 bases and J lost 1 base. The CDR3 is CASRALAGSYNEQFF. For the CDR3, the DNA is TGTGCCAGCAGGGCACTAGCGGGGTCCTACAATGAGCAGTTCTTC.

This chain connects TRBV4-1 to TRBJ2-1, with 8 bases aligning to TRBD1. V lost 3 bases to trimming and J lost 9 bases; unmatched junction nucleotides: 13. Germline CDR1 reads MGHRA; CDR2 reads YSYEKL. This CDR3 comprises 16 residues. The CDR3 loop is CASSQAPGQAGFEQFF. The CDR3 DNA reads TGCGCCAGCAGCCAGGCTCCGGGACAGGCTGGTTTTGAGCAGTTCTTC.

This clone was counted between two and nine times. The rearrangement joins TRBV20-1 to TRBJ2-1; possible D gene TRBD2, 5 bases. Per germline, CDR1 DFQATT and CDR2 SNEGSKA (reference sequence). The CDR3 has 11 residues. The V gene lost 6 bases and the J gene lost 4 bases, with 7 bases spanning the gap. The CDR3 region is CSAPGYNEQFF. In nucleotides, the CDR3 is TGCAGTGCCCCGGGATACAATGAGCAGTTCTTC.

The V and J genes are TRBV5-1 and TRBJ2-7, with unresolved D. Germline V gene sequence: CDR1 SGHRS, CDR2 YFSETQ. The CDR3 spans 15 residues. The V end was cut by 0 bases, the J end by 0 bases, with 10 bases between. The DNA for the CDR3 is TGCGCCAGCAGCTTGGAGTCTGGCAGCTCCTACGAGCAGTACTTC. As protein: CASSLESGSSYEQYF.

The chain links TRBV7-9 to TRBJ2-5, with D tentatively TRBD2 (6 bases). Trimming took off 1 base at V and 4 bases at J, with 22 bases between the two ends. CDR1 is SEHNR, CDR2 FQNEAQ, per germline (reference sequence). The CDR3 runs to 18 residues. CDR3 nucleotides: TGTGCCAGCAGCTTAGACCAGGGAGCCCCCAATAGCGGAGAGACCCAGTACTTC. Protein sequence: CASSLDQGAPNSGETQYF.

V and J are TRBV2 and TRBJ1-2; D gene ambiguous. Germline CDR1 is SNHLY and CDR2 is FYNNEI. V lost 5 bases, J lost 0 bases, and 7 bases lay in between. The CDR3 is 13 amino acids. In nucleotides, the CDR3 is TGTGCCAGCAGTCATGCGACTAACTATGGCTACACCTTC. Its protein product is CASSHATNYGYTF.

The chain employs TRBV7-3 and TRBJ1-2; 7 nucleotides agree with TRBD1. This CDR3 spans 15 amino acids. Trimming cost V 2 bases and J 6 bases; bases outside gene matches: 9. Germline V gene lookup returns CDR1 SGHTA and CDR2 FQGTGA. The CDR3 region is CASSLGPGQGDGYTF. The CDR3 nucleotides are TGTGCCAGCAGCTTAGGGCCAGGTCAGGGGGATGGCTACACCTTC.

The chain links TRBV24-1 to TRBJ2-7, with 7 bases aligning to TRBD2. There are 14 residues in the CDR3. V trimming: 2 bases; J trimming: 3 bases; junction bases outside the gene matches: 3. Germline-derived CDR1 and CDR2 are KGHDR and SFDVKD. The CDR3 DNA is TGTGCCACCAGTGATTGGGACTACGACTACGAGCAGTACTTC. Translated: CATSDWDYDYEQYF.

The V call is TRBV6-1, the J call TRBJ1-1, with no clear D. The germline V gene encodes CDR1 MNHNS and CDR2 SASEGT. There are 16 residues in the CDR3. The germline V and J ends were trimmed by 2 bases and 3 bases, with 16 bases remaining between them. Here the CDR3 reads CASSEHGYELDTEAFF. The CDR3 nucleotides read TGTGCCAGCAGTGAACACGGGTATGAATTGGACACTGAAGCTTTCTTT.

The V call is TRBV7-9, the J call TRBJ1-3, with D uncertain. Germline CDR1 reads SEHNR; CDR2 reads FQNEAQ (reference sequence). CDR3 length: 16 residues. V was cut by 4 bases and J by 0 bases, with 13 bases left in between. This CDR3 reads CASSSTTDGSGNTIYF. The CDR3 DNA follows: TGTGCCAGCAGCTCCACTACCGACGGCTCTGGAAACACCATATATTTT. Combining the CDR3 with reference TRBV7-9 and TRBJ1-3 gives the whole variable domain DTGVSQNPRHKITKRGQNVTFRCDPISEHNRLYWYRQTLGQGPEFLTYFQNEAQLEKSRLLSDRFSAERPKGSFSTLEIQRTEQGDSAMYLCASSSTTDGSGNTIYFGEGSWLTVV.

This sequence joins TRBV19 and TRBJ2-1; maybe TRBD2 (6 bases). CDR1 and CDR2 from the germline V gene are LNHDA and SQIVND (reference sequence). This CDR3 has 15 amino acids. V shed 4 bases and J shed 1 base, with 11 bases lying between them. The CDR3 spells CASSTGTGSYNEQFF. Here the CDR3 DNA reads TGTGCCAGTAGTACCGGGACTGGTTCCTACAATGAGCAGTTCTTC.

V gene TRBV27 combines with J gene TRBJ1-4, with 9 bases identical to TRBD1. Per the germline V gene, CDR1 is MNHEY and CDR2 is SMNVEV (reference sequence). The CDR3 totals 16 residues. V was pared by 5 bases and J by 5 bases, with 9 bases of the junction left unmatched. CDR3 protein: CASSQRGQGRNEKLFF. The CDR3 coding sequence is TGTGCCAGCAGTCAGCGGGGACAGGGTAGAAATGAAAAACTGTTTTTT.

The genes are TRBV5-6 and TRBJ1-1; D is perhaps TRBD1 (5 bases). V was shortened by 1 base and J by 3 bases, with 16 bases between the two germline ends. This CDR3 is built from 16 residues. Germline CDR1 and CDR2: SGHDT and YYEEEE. Here the CDR3 reads CASSLRQTVLHTEAFF. The CDR3 nucleotides read TGTGCCAGCAGCTTGCGACAGACAGTCCTCCACACTGAAGCTTTCTTT. The variable domain in full, completed from reference TRBV5-6 and TRBJ1-1, reads DAGVTQSPTHLIKTRGQQVTLRCSPKSGHDTVSWYQQALGQGPQFIFQYYEEEERQRGNFPDRFSGHQFPNYSSELNVNALLLGDSALYLCASSLRQTVLHTEAFFGQGTRLTVV.

The CDR3 region has the DNA TGTGCCAGCAGTTTTCGGGGGGACCGACTCTCCTACGAGCAGTACTTC. Protein sequence: CASSFRGDRLSYEQYF. This rearrangement joins TRBV28 to TRBJ2-7, with 7 bases lining up with TRBD2. Losses at the gene ends were 3 bases for V and 0 bases for J; bases not matched to a gene: 8. The germline gives CDR1 MDHEN, CDR2 SYDVKM. This CDR3 has 16 residues.

The V gene is TRBV6-2 or TRBV6-3, the J gene TRBJ2-3, with 9 bases fitting TRBD2. The V and J ends lost 2 bases and 1 base, in that order; junction bases with no gene match: 1. CDR3 length: 15 amino acids. In germline, CDR1 is MNHEY, CDR2 SVGEGT. Here the CDR3 reads CASSYVAGGTDTQYF. The CDR3 nucleotides are TGTGCCAGCAGTTACGTAGCGGGGGGCACAGATACGCAGTATTTT.

In this sample, this clone is medium-sized (0.01 to 0.1%). The genes are TRBV7-9 and TRBJ1-2, with D uncertain. Germline V gene sequence: CDR1 SEHNR, CDR2 FQNEAQ (reference sequence). With 3 bases removed from V and 6 bases from J, the gap between germline ends came to 11 bases. The CDR3 runs 13 residues. The chain's CDR3 is CASSFSIADGYTF. CDR3 DNA: TGTGCCAGCAGCTTCTCGATTGCGGATGGCTACACCTTC.

This sequence joins TRBV2 and TRBJ1-5; D might be TRBD1 (6 bases). CDR1 and CDR2 from the germline V gene are SNHLY and FYNNEI. V lost 7 bases and J 3 bases, leaving 10 bases between the germline ends. The length of the CDR3 is 13 residues. The CDR3 DNA follows: TGTGCCAGCACCGGACAGCCCAATCAGCCCCAGCATTTT. Its protein product is CASTGQPNQPQHF.

DNA for the CDR3: TGTGCCAGCAGCCTGGGGGGGGGACTTAACACTGAAGCTTTCTTT. Translation: CASSLGGGLNTEAFF. The rearrangement uses TRBV7-2 and TRBJ1-1; D perhaps matches TRBD1 (5 bases). Trimming left V 5 bases short and J 2 bases short, with 15 bases between. In germline, CDR1 is SGHTA, CDR2 FQGNSA. CDR3 length: 15 amino acids.

In this sample, this clone turned up a few times. This sequence joins TRBV10-2 and TRBJ1-2, with D unclear. The CDR3 spans 13 residues. Trimming stripped 5 bases from V and 4 bases from J, with 11 bases between. Germline V gene lookup returns CDR1 WSHSY and CDR2 SAAADI. The CDR3 DNA follows: TGCGCCAGCAGTCGCGGGTCTACCTATGGCTACACCTTC. It encodes CASSRGSTYGYTF.

This sequence joins TRBV19 and TRBJ1-2; 9 bases align to TRBD1. V dropped 3 bases and J dropped 5; count of bases not matched to a gene: 10. Germline V gene sequence: CDR1 LNHDA, CDR2 SQIVND (reference sequence). CDR3 length: 16 residues. This CDR3 reads CASSIRADRGLYGYTF. In DNA, the CDR3 is TGTGCCAGTAGTATTCGGGCGGACAGGGGACTTTATGGCTACACCTTC.

This rearrangement joins TRBV7-6 to TRBJ1-4; D uncertain. The CDR3 runs 14 residues. V was trimmed by 1 base and J by 8 bases, leaving 11 bases between them. The V gene's germline CDR1 is SGHVS and CDR2 FNYEAQ. Here the CDR3 DNA reads TGTGCCAGCAGCTTAGAGGGAGTGGAGGAAAAACTGTTTTTT. It codes for CASSLEGVEEKLFF.

The rearrangement uses TRBV19 and TRBJ1-2; 10 positions agree with TRBD1. V lost 4 bases to trimming and J lost 5 bases; unmatched junction nucleotides: 1. There are 13 residues in the CDR3. The germline gives CDR1 LNHDA, CDR2 SQIVND (reference sequence). CDR3 protein: CASSRTGGYGYTF. CDR3 in DNA: TGTGCCAGTAGTAGGACAGGGGGGTATGGCTACACCTTC.

The rearrangement uses TRBV10-1 and TRBJ1-1, with D possibly TRBD1 on 5 matching bases. Trimming left V 1 base short and J 3 bases short, with 12 bases between. This CDR3 spans 15 amino acids. CDR1 is WNHNN and CDR2 is SYGVQD in the germline V gene (reference sequence). CDR3 in amino acids: CASSEYTGVDTEAFF. The DNA for the CDR3 is TGCGCCAGCAGTGAGTACACGGGGGTCGACACTGAAGCTTTCTTT.

The rearrangement uses TRBV28 and TRBJ2-5; 7 nucleotides agree with TRBD1. V lost 10 bases and J lost 4; bases outside the gene matches: 9. Germline lookup yields CDR1 MDHEN and CDR2 SYDVKM. CDR3 size: 13 residues. CDR3 protein: CATLTQGTETQYF. In DNA, the CDR3 is TGTGCCACCCTGACACAGGGGACAGAGACCCAGTACTTC.

V gene TRBV28 combines with J gene TRBJ1-6; 7 bases agree with TRBD1. The CDR3 is made up of 16 amino acids. Germline CDR1 MDHEN, CDR2 SYDVKM. V lost 6 bases, J lost 7 bases, and 12 bases stayed unmatched. DNA for the CDR3: TGTGCCAGCAGACGCCACGAGACAGGGTGGAATTCACCCCTCCACTTT. Its protein product is CASRRHETGWNSPLHF.